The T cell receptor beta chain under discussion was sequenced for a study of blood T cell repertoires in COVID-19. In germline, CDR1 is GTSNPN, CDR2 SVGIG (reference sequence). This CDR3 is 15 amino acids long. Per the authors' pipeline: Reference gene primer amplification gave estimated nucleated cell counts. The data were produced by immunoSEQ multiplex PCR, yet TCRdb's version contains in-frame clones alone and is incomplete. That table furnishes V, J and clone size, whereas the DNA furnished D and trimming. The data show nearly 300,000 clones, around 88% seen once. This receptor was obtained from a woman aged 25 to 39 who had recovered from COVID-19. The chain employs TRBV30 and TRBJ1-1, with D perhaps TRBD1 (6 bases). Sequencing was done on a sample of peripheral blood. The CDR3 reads CAGKTGQLRNTEAFF. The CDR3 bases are TGTGCTGGGAAGACAGGACAACTAAGGAACACTGAAGCTTTCTTT.